This T cell receptor beta chain was identified during a study of blood T cells in healthy people across ages. The study recruited healthy Caucasian donors from Russia who were aged roughly 6 to 100. General study results and limits: Naive and antigen-experienced cells were not separated, limiting conclusive comparison. Roughly linear age-related decline in beta diversity appeared, significant by age 40. The percentage of naive T cells correlated strongly with TCR beta diversity.

A second PCR, run for roughly 7 to 12 cycles, used a sample-barcoded 5' primer plus a J-beta primer mix. TCRdb re-analysed the 5' RACE reads in MiXCR, keeping a single row per CDR3 protein. The sample carries over a million distinct CDR3 sequences, 42% recorded once. Remarks on this clonotype: What it recognizes is unknown.

Germline CDR1 and CDR2: SGHTA and FQGNSA. This CDR3 comprises 15 residues. V gave up 1 base and J gave up 4 bases; unmatched junction bases: 2. Sequenced: blood. The chain uses TRBV7-2 and TRBJ1-4, with 8 positions matching TRBD1. The receptor's source is a young woman in good health. In DNA form, the CDR3 reads TGTGCCAGCAGCTTAGAGGGACAGGATAATGAAAAACTGTTTTTT. Its translation: CASSLEGQDNEKLFF.